This is a list of T cell receptor beta chains from one sample in a study of blood T cell repertoires in COVID-19. Data came from immunoSEQ multiplex PCR; TCRdb stores just in-frame clones and leaves some out. The table includes about 97,000 clones, 90% detected once. Sequenced material: peripheral blood. Receptors were obtained from a man between 60 and 70 years old with acute or convalescent COVID-19. The CDR3 runs from the conserved cysteine through the conserved F or W. Fields, in order: V gene, J gene, clone size, CDR3 length, D gene, CDR3 protein, CDR3 DNA. The D gene is left open where the match is weak. For some rows the clone size is stated as once, few or many, or as a class when expanded; others skip it.

>TRBV5-1|TRBJ2-1|-|16|TRBD1
CASSPRQGSSYNEQFF
TGCGCCAGCAGCCCCAGACAGGGGAGCTCCTACAATGAGCAGTTCTTC
>TRBV6-5|TRBJ2-5|-|14|-
CASSYSPLQETQYF
TGTGCCAGCAGTTACTCCCCCCTACAAGAGACCCAGTACTTC
>TRBV5-5|TRBJ2-1|-|15|TRBD2
CASSFYSGGQGEQFF
TGTGCCAGCAGCTTCTATAGCGGGGGACAAGGTGAGCAGTTCTTC
>TRBV5-1|TRBJ2-3|-|15|TRBD1
CASSIETGMEDTQYF
TGCGCCAGCAGCATCGAGACAGGGATGGAAGATACGCAGTATTTT
>TRBV27|TRBJ1-1|-|14|-
CASSLERKNTEAFF
TGTGCCAGCAGTTTAGAGAGAAAGAACACTGAAGCTTTCTTT
>TRBV6-5|TRBJ2-5|-|11|TRBD2
CASRLAETQYF
TGTGCCAGCCGACTAGCCGAGACCCAGTACTTC
>TRBV9|TRBJ2-2|once|16|-
CASSVDVRRNTGELFF
TGTGCCAGCAGCGTAGACGTACGTAGGAACACCGGGGAGCTGTTTTTT
>TRBV2|TRBJ1-5|-|13|-
CASGWDFNQPQHF
TGTGCCAGCGGATGGGACTTTAATCAGCCCCAGCATTTT
>TRBV30|TRBJ1-1|few|14|-
CAWSVRSGRTEAFF
TGTGCCTGGAGTGTCCGCTCGGGGAGAACTGAAGCTTTCTTT
>TRBV2|TRBJ1-3|-|16|-
CASRGGQSISGNTIYF
TGTGCCAGCAGAGGCGGACAGTCGATCTCTGGAAACACCATATATTTT
>TRBV6-4|TRBJ2-1|-|15|-
CASSRDSNSYNEQFF
TGTGCCAGCAGTCGGGACTCTAACTCCTACAATGAGCAGTTCTTC
>TRBV30|TRBJ2-1|-|13|TRBD1
CAGDRGSYNEQFF
TGTGCCGGGGACAGGGGATCCTACAATGAGCAGTTCTTC
>TRBV5-1|TRBJ1-2|-|13|-
CASTSGEIYGYTF
TGCGCCAGCACCTCGGGAGAGATCTATGGCTACACCTTC
>TRBV18|TRBJ1-1|-|14|-
CASSPMTGNTEAFF
TGTGCCAGCTCTCCGATGACAGGTAACACTGAAGCTTTCTTT
>TRBV5-1|TRBJ2-3|-|14|TRBD1
CASSYAGGEDTQYF
TGCGCCAGCAGCTACGCAGGGGGCGAGGATACGCAGTATTTT
>TRBV9|TRBJ1-3|-|14|-
CASSVDYSGNTIYF
TGTGCCAGCAGCGTGGACTACTCTGGAAACACCATATATTTT
>TRBV3-1/TRBV3-2|TRBJ1-2|-|15|-
CASSHHAQGPHGYTF
TGTGCCAGCAGCCACCACGCACAGGGACCTCATGGCTACACCTTC
>TRBV15|TRBJ1-1|-|13|-
CATSRDRGFGAFF
TGTGCCACCAGCAGAGATCGGGGGTTTGGGGCTTTCTTT
>TRBV2|TRBJ2-3|-|14|-
CASSWGRGADTQYF
TGTGCCAGCAGTTGGGGGCGCGGCGCAGATACGCAGTATTTT
>TRBV30|TRBJ1-1|-|13|-
CAWGRGLNTEAFF
TGTGCCTGGGGGAGAGGCCTGAACACTGAAGCTTTCTTT
>TRBV30|TRBJ1-6|-|14|-
CAWRATERSTPLHF
TGTGCCTGGAGGGCCACGGAGAGGTCGACACCCCTCCACTTT
>TRBV19|TRBJ1-2|-|13|-
CASKRPGNYGYTF
TGTGCCAGTAAGCGGCCGGGGAACTATGGCTACACCTTC
>TRBV6-5|TRBJ1-1|-|15|-
CASSYGKRGNTEAFF
TGTGCCAGCAGTTATGGGAAAAGGGGGAACACTGAAGCTTTCTTT